The subject of this entry is one T cell receptor (beta chain). Original handling: Reference gene primers were amplified, and this amplification served to estimate nucleated cell counts. Profiling relied on immunoSEQ multiplex PCR, and the TCRdb table lists in-frame clones only, not all of them. The V and J calls and the clone size are those of that table, but D and trimming were determined from the DNA. The sample includes some 150,000 clones, around 83% of them seen just once. This specimen comes from a study of blood T cell repertoires in COVID-19. Study-wide background: The United States, Italy and Spain were the sources of the acute and convalescent COVID-19 samples. From T cells, B-cell-depleted T cells, or PBMCs came the material, which was cDNA or gDNA.

The source is a woman older than 75 in a cohort sampled during active or convalescent COVID-19. Sequences were obtained from peripheral blood.

CDR3 region: CASSSNGNTEAFF. The CDR3 DNA is TGTGCCAGCAGCTCAAACGGGAACACTGAAGCTTTCTTT. The chain employs TRBV12-3 or TRBV12-4 and TRBJ1-1; D gene unclear. The CDR3 covers 13 residues. V lost 6 bases and J 1 base, leaving 9 bases between the germline ends.